The 9 T cell receptor beta chains below were found in one sample sequenced in a study of blood T cell repertoires in COVID-19. Repertoires were generated with immunoSEQ multiplex PCR, while TCRdb's copy carries only in-frame clones and drops some. The profile shows roughly 200,000 clones, 86% of them singletons. Sequencing input: peripheral blood. These TCRs come from a woman aged 50 to 60 with COVID-19, enrolled during active disease.

V is TRBV27 and J is TRBJ2-6; D might be TRBD2 (5 bases). V was shortened by 2 bases and J by 2 bases, with 13 bases between the two germline ends. Germline CDR1 and CDR2: MNHEY and SMNVEV (reference sequence). CDR3 size: 17 residues. The CDR3 DNA reads TGTGCCAGCAGTTTAAACGGCCTAGCACCTGGGGCCAACGTCCTGACTTTC. Translation gives CASSLNGLAPGANVLTF.

The rearrangement links TRBV10-2 to TRBJ1-1, with D unclear. The CDR3 length is 16 residues. Germline V gene sequence: CDR1 WSHSY, CDR2 SAAADI. Trimming pared 0 bases from V and 0 bases from J, leaving 11 bases between. CDR3 protein: CASSESRPGLNTEAFF. The CDR3 coding sequence is TGCGCCAGCAGTGAGTCGCGTCCGGGTCTGAACACTGAAGCTTTCTTT.

The V gene is TRBV11-3, the J gene TRBJ2-1; no clear D. Germline CDR1 reads SGHNT; CDR2 reads YENEEA. The ends were cut back, 2 bases at V and 14 bases at J, with 16 bases in the middle. This CDR3 has 13 amino acids. CDR3 in DNA: TGTGCCAGCAGCTTAACCTACACCAGGATGGAGTTCTTC. Protein: CASSLTYTRMEFF.

V is TRBV5-6 and J is TRBJ1-5; TRBD1 matches at 8 bases. Per germline, CDR1 SGHDT and CDR2 YYEEEE. Losses at the gene ends were 0 bases for V and 5 bases for J; bases not matched to a gene: 4. CDR3 length: 15 residues. This chain's CDR3 is CASSLGGTGYQPQHF. The CDR3 nucleotides are TGTGCCAGCAGCTTGGGTGGGACAGGTTATCAGCCCCAGCATTTT.

The chain is built from TRBV5-1 and TRBJ1-3; D ambiguous. CDR3 length: 16 amino acids. Germline V gene data show CDR1 as SGHRS and CDR2 as YFSETQ. The V gene lost 0 bases and the J gene lost 0 bases, with 10 bases spanning the gap. The CDR3: CASSLAPSNSGNTIYF. The CDR3 DNA sequence: TGCGCCAGCAGCTTGGCCCCAAGCAACTCTGGAAACACCATATATTTT.

The chain couples TRBV9 to TRBJ2-1; possible D gene TRBD2, 6 bases. V dropped 3 bases and J dropped 7 bases, with 17 bases sitting between them. This CDR3 contains 15 residues. The germline V gene encodes CDR1 SGDLS and CDR2 YYNGEE. The CDR3 reads CASSDNTGDRNEQFF. CDR3 in DNA: TGTGCCAGCAGCGATAACACGGGGGATCGGAATGAGCAGTTCTTC. Full variable domain (remainder filled in from reference TRBV9 and TRBJ2-1): DSGVTQTPKHLITATGQRVTLRCSPRSGDLSVYWYQQSLDQGLQFLIQYYNGEERAKGNILERFSAQQFPDLHSELNLSSLELGDSALYFCASSDNTGDRNEQFFGPGTRLTVL.

This chain joins TRBV29-1 and TRBJ1-2; the match to TRBD1 covers 7 bases. Losses at the gene ends were 3 bases for V and 2 bases for J; bases not matched to a gene: 6. The CDR3 contains 14 residues. Germline lookup yields CDR1 SQVTM and CDR2 ANQGSEA. This chain's CDR3 is CSVDPLGGNYGYTF. CDR3 nucleotides: TGCAGCGTTGACCCCCTAGGGGGCAACTATGGCTACACCTTC.

The chain combines TRBV30 with TRBJ1-1, with D maybe TRBD1 (5 bases). Germline CDR1 reads GTSNPN; CDR2 reads SVGIG (reference sequence). The CDR3 totals 14 residues. V lost 5 bases, J lost 5 bases, and 18 bases lay in between. This CDR3 reads CAWGGRRGKTEAFF. The CDR3 region has the DNA TGTGCCTGGGGGGGGAGGAGGGGAAAGACTGAAGCTTTCTTT.

V usage is TRBV30 and J usage is TRBJ1-1; D remains unclear. The V end was cut by 5 bases, the J end by 4 bases, with 17 bases between. CDR1 and CDR2 (germline): GTSNPN, SVGIG (reference sequence). The CDR3 runs 14 residues. DNA for the CDR3: TGTGCCTGGGCCCCCCAGGAGGAGGGCACTGAAGCTTTCTTT. Encoded protein: CAWAPQEEGTEAFF.